What follows are 19 T cell receptor beta chains derived from one specimen sequenced in a study of blood T cell repertoires in COVID-19. The method was immunoSEQ multiplex PCR; TCRdb's version includes in-frame clones alone and lacks a portion of them. The sample records approximately 110,000 clones, approximately 80% being singletons. The sequenced material came from peripheral blood. The receptors come from a man aged 70-80 years with active or convalescent COVID-19.

The genes are TRBV6-5 and TRBJ1-2; TRBD1 aligns across 7 bases. V trimming: 6 bases; J trimming: 7 bases; junction bases outside the gene matches: 8. The CDR3 has 13 amino acids. Germline CDR1 and CDR2: MNHEY and SVGAGI. The CDR3 spells CASRITGAGGYTF. DNA for the CDR3: TGTGCCAGCAGAATTACAGGGGCAGGTGGCTACACCTTC.

V and J are TRBV25-1 and TRBJ1-2, with D perhaps matching TRBD1 (5 bases). The V end was cut by 4 bases, the J end by 4 bases, with 10 bases between. Germline lookup yields CDR1 MGHDK and CDR2 SYGVNS. The CDR3 sequence is 13 residues long. The CDR3 DNA reads as TGTGCCAGCAGTGTGCACAGGCGCTATGGCTACACCTTC. Translating gives CASSVHRRYGYTF.

The chain couples TRBV6-5 to TRBJ1-2; 8 bases align to TRBD1. The trim removed 2 bases at V and 6 bases at J, leaving 5 bases unmatched. Germline CDR1 MNHEY, CDR2 SVGAGI. The CDR3 loop spans 14 amino acids. Written as DNA, the CDR3 is TGTGCCAGCAGTTACCTGACAGGGGACGATGGCTACACCTTC. It codes for CASSYLTGDDGYTF.

This sequence joins TRBV19 and TRBJ1-5; 8 bases map to TRBD1. Germline V gene sequence: CDR1 LNHDA, CDR2 SQIVND (reference sequence). This CDR3 comprises 16 residues. J gave up 2 bases and V 5 bases, and 8 bases lay outside the gene matches. In DNA, the CDR3 is TGTGCCAGTAGTCTCGGGACAGGCGGGGGCAATCAGCCCCAGCATTTT. It encodes CASSLGTGGGNQPQHF.

The chain has TRBV30 and TRBJ1-1; 7 bases agree with TRBD1. V gave up 4 bases and J gave up 6 bases; unmatched junction bases: 5. From germline, CDR1 is GTSNPN and CDR2 SVGIG (reference sequence). This CDR3 comprises 12 residues. CDR3 sequence: CAWMRQGAEAFF. The CDR3 nucleotides read TGTGCCTGGATGAGACAGGGCGCTGAAGCTTTCTTT.

The chain joins TRBV5-1 to TRBJ1-1, with 8 nucleotides matching TRBD1. This CDR3 has 14 amino acids. Trimming removed 4 bases from V and 3 bases from J; junction bases left unmatched: 5. Germline assignment: CDR1 SGHRS and CDR2 YFSETQ. The CDR3 DNA reads TGCGCCAGCAGCAGAGACAGGGGTGACACTGAAGCTTTCTTT. This gives the protein CASSRDRGDTEAFF.

V usage is TRBV5-6 and J usage is TRBJ2-1; 10 bases map to TRBD2. Germline CDR1 reads SGHDT; CDR2 reads YYEEEE. V lost 0 bases, J lost 4 bases, and 10 bases stayed unmatched. The length of the CDR3 is 18 residues. Here the CDR3 reads CASSLVGLAGDSYNEQFF. The CDR3 coding sequence is TGTGCCAGCAGCTTGGTAGGGCTAGCGGGAGATAGTTACAATGAGCAGTTCTTC.

Concerning this clone: At one boundary the junction diverges from the germline segment, which might be a read error. The CDR3, as DNA: TGTGCCAGCAGAGAAGGACTAGCGGTTAACTACGAGCAGTACTTC. Encoded protein: CASREGLAVNYEQYF. This chain links TRBV6-1 with TRBJ2-7; 10 bases are a match to TRBD2. This CDR3 comprises 15 residues. Germline V gene data show CDR1 as MNHNS and CDR2 as SASEGT.

The V call is TRBV27, the J call TRBJ2-1, with TRBD2 matching 12 bases. The V segment lost 5 bases and the J segment 0 bases; nucleotides outside the gene matches: 11. This CDR3 has 19 amino acids. Germline assignment: CDR1 MNHEY and CDR2 SMNVEV (reference sequence). This CDR3 reads CASSPRLAGAPSSYNEQFF. The CDR3 DNA reads TGTGCCAGCAGTCCCCGACTAGCGGGAGCCCCTAGCTCCTACAATGAGCAGTTCTTC.

The chain uses TRBV30 and TRBJ2-1; D not certain. Per germline, CDR1 GTSNPN and CDR2 SVGIG (reference sequence). V was trimmed by 0 bases and J by 6 bases, leaving 6 bases between them. CDR3 size: 12 residues. DNA of the CDR3: TGTGCCTGGAGTGTAACTGGCAATGAGCAGTTCTTC. It encodes CAWSVTGNEQFF. Complete variable domain (other parts from reference TRBV30 and TRBJ2-1): SQTIHQWPATLVQPVGSPLSLECTVEGTSNPNLYWYRQAAGRGLQLLFYSVGIGQISSEVPQNLSASRPQDRQFILSSKKLLLSDSGFYLCAWSVTGNEQFFGPGTRLTVL.

The rearrangement joins TRBV6-5 to TRBJ2-7, with TRBD2 matching over 10 bases. The CDR3 loop spans 14 amino acids. V lost 8 bases, J lost 3 bases, and 7 bases stayed unmatched. CDR1 MNHEY and CDR2 SVGAGI come from the germline V gene. CDR3: CASRSSGRNYEQYF. The CDR3 DNA reads as TGTGCCAGCCGATCTAGCGGGAGAAACTACGAGCAGTACTTC.

This clone occurred a few times. The rearrangement uses TRBV18 and TRBJ2-2; 8 bases align to TRBD1. Losses at the gene ends were 6 bases for V and 1 base for J; bases not matched to a gene: 4. Germline V gives CDR1 KGHSH, CDR2 LQKENI. The length of the CDR3 is 15 residues. The CDR3 reads CASSSGTGNTGELFF. The CDR3 nucleotides read TGTGCCAGCTCTTCCGGGACAGGGAACACCGGGGAGCTGTTTTTT. Full variable domain (outside the CDR3, taken from reference TRBV18 and TRBJ2-2): NAGVMQNPRHLVRRRGQEARLRCSPMKGHSHVYWYRQLPEEGLKFMVYLQKENIIDESGMPKERFSAEFPKEGPSILRIQQVVRGDSAAYFCASSSGTGNTGELFFGEGSRLTVL.

This clone appeared a single time. The V and J genes are TRBV6-4 and TRBJ2-7; the match to TRBD2 covers 9 bases. J lost 0 bases, V lost 4 bases, and 4 bases had no gene match. This CDR3 spans 15 amino acids. Germline V gives CDR1 MRHNA, CDR2 SNTAGT. Here the CDR3 reads CASSALAGVSYEQYF. The CDR3 DNA sequence: TGTGCCAGCAGTGCCTTAGCGGGGGTCTCCTACGAGCAGTACTTC.

This chain uses TRBV15 with TRBJ2-5, with a possible D match to TRBD2 (7 bases). The CDR3 runs 16 residues. The germline V gene encodes CDR1 LNHNV and CDR2 YYDKDF (reference sequence). Trimming removed 1 base from V and 1 base from J, with 13 bases in between. CDR3 DNA: TGTGCCACCAGCAGAGCCTGGGGGGGGCCCCAAGAGACCCAGTACTTC. It encodes CATSRAWGGPQETQYF.

The chain recombines TRBV7-2 with TRBJ2-2, with TRBD1 matching 9 bases. V lost 2 bases, J lost 8 bases, and 9 bases stayed unmatched. The CDR3 sequence is 16 residues long. Germline V gene data show CDR1 as SGHTA and CDR2 as FQGNSA. CDR3 sequence: CASSLLGTGTTGELFF. CDR3 coding DNA: TGTGCCAGCAGCTTATTAGGGACAGGGACGACGGGGGAGCTGTTTTTT.

V gene TRBV5-1 combines with J gene TRBJ2-3, with D perhaps TRBD2 (6 bases). Per the germline V gene, CDR1 is SGHRS and CDR2 is YFSETQ. V was clipped by 5 bases and J by 0 bases, with 13 bases between them. The CDR3 contains 15 residues. This CDR3 is CASRTRDSSTDTQYF. The CDR3 DNA is TGCGCCAGCAGAACCCGGGACTCCAGCACAGATACGCAGTATTTT.

The V call is TRBV4-1, the J call TRBJ1-3; TRBD1 aligns across 7 bases. The V gene's germline CDR1 is MGHRA and CDR2 YSYEKL. The length of the CDR3 is 15 residues. The ends lost 0 bases at V and 8 bases at J; junction bases unmatched: 7. CDR3 in amino acids: CASSQDRRGGYTIYF. In DNA, the CDR3 is TGCGCCAGCAGCCAAGATCGGAGAGGGGGCTACACCATATATTTT.

This clone has at least ten counts. The chain is built from TRBV7-9 and TRBJ2-2; D might be TRBD1 (6 bases). The CDR3 totals 14 residues. Trimming stripped 7 bases from V and 4 bases from J, with 13 bases between. Germline V gives CDR1 SEHNR, CDR2 FQNEAQ (reference sequence). CDR3 protein: CASTEGEGTGELFF. CDR3 DNA: TGTGCCAGCACCGAGGGGGAAGGCACCGGGGAGCTGTTTTTT.

The chain has TRBV7-9 and TRBJ1-1; no definite D call. Germline values: CDR1 SEHNR, CDR2 FQNEAQ (reference sequence). The CDR3 loop spans 14 amino acids. Trimming removed 5 bases at V and 1 base at J, with 11 bases between. DNA for the CDR3: TGTGCCAGCAGCCCCGAGGGAGGGAACACTGAAGCTTTCTTT. It specifies CASSPEGGNTEAFF.